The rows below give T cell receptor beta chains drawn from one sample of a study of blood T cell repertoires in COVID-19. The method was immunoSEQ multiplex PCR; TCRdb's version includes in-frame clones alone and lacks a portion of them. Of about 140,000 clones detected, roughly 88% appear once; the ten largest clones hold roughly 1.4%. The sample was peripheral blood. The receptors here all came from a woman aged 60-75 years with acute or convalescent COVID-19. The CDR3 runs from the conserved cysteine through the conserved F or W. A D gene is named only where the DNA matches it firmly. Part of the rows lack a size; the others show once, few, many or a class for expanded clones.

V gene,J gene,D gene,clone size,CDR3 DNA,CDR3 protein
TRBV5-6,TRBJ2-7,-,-,TGTGCCAGCAGCAGAGGACAGCCCACCACCTACGAGCAGTACTTC,CASSRGQPTTYEQYF
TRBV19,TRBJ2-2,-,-,TGTGCCAGTAGAAGGGGAAACACCGGGGAGCTGTTTTTT,CASRRGNTGELFF
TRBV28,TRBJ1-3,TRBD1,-,TGTGCCAGCAGTTTGGGACAGGGGGTTGATCGGGGAAACACCATATATTTT,CASSLGQGVDRGNTIYF
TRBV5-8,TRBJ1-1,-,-,TGTGCCAGCAGCTTGGCCGGGGGAGGGAACACTGAAGCTTTCTTT,CASSLAGGGNTEAFF
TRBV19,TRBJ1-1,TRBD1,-,TGTGCCAGTAGTACAAGGGGGCGCGGCACTGAAGCTTTCTTT,CASSTRGRGTEAFF
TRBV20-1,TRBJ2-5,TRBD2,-,TGCAGTGCTAGTGAGCGGGGGGGGGAGACCCAGTACTTC,CSASERGGETQYF
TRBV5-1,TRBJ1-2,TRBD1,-,TGCGCCAGCAGCTGGAGGACAGGCGACTATGGCTACACCTTC,CASSWRTGDYGYTF
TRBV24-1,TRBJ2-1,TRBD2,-,TGTGCCACCAGTGATCCCCCCGGAGCGAGCGGGGGGGCCTTATTCTTC,CATSDPPGASGGALFF
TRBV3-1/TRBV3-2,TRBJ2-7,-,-,TGTGCCAGCAGCCAAGACGCGGGTTCCTCGTTCGAGCAGTACTTC,CASSQDAGSSFEQYF
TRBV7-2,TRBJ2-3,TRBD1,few,TGTGCCAGCAGTCCGGACAGGGGCTTCACAGATACGCAGTATTTT,CASSPDRGFTDTQYF
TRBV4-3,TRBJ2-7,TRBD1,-,TGCGCCAGCAGCCAGGACAGGGACCGGGAGCAGTACTTC,CASSQDRDREQYF
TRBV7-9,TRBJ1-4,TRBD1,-,TGTGCCAGCAGCTTATTTATCAGGGGGGAGGAAAAACTGTTTTTT,CASSLFIRGEEKLFF
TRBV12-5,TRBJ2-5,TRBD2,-,TGTGCTAGTGGTTTGACCACTTCGGGGGGTCGGGAGACCCAGTACTTC,CASGLTTSGGRETQYF
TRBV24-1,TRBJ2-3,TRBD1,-,TGTGCCACCAGTGGACAGGGATACACAGATACGCAGTATTTT,CATSGQGYTDTQYF
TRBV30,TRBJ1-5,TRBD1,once,TGTGCCTGGAACTTTGGGGACAGGGACCAGCCCCAGCATTTT,CAWNFGDRDQPQHF
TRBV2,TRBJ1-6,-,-,TGTGCCAGCAGAGAGGGAAGCCCCTATAATTCACCCCTCCACTTT,CASREGSPYNSPLHF
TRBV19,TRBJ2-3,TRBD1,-,TGTGCCAGTAGTATAGGGGGGGCGACAGGGGACACGCAGTATTTT,CASSIGGATGDTQYF
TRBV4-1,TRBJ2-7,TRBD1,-,TGCGCCAGCAGCCATCCGGGACAGGCCTACGAGCAGTACTTC,CASSHPGQAYEQYF
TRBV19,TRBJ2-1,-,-,TGTGCCAGTAGTATAACCGGGGACTCTTACAATGAGCAGTTCTTC,CASSITGDSYNEQFF
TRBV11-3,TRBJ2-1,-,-,TGTGCCAGCAGCTTGTCCGCGGTTTACAATGAGCAGTTCTTC,CASSLSAVYNEQFF
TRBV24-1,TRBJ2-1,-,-,TGTGCCACCGGAGGGGCTCCCTACAATGAGCAGTTCTTC,CATGGAPYNEQFF
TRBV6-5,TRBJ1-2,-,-,TGTGCCAGCAGTTACCAGGCAGGGGTTATCTATGGCTACACCTTC,CASSYQAGVIYGYTF
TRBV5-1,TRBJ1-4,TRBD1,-,TGCGCCAGCAGCACCGGGACAGGGGGCGCGGTGGCTAATGAAAAACTGTTTTTT,CASSTGTGGAVANEKLFF
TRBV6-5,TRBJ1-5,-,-,TGTGCCGGCAGTTCAGGGTTCAATCAGCCCCAGCATTTT,CAGSSGFNQPQHF
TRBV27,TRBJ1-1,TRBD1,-,TGTGCCAGCAAAGGGACAGGGGGCGCGGCTTTCTTT,CASKGTGGAAFF
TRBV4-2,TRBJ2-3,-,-,TGTGCCAGCAGCCAAGATTCTGCGGGGTGGAGTACGCAGTATTTT,CASSQDSAGWSTQYF
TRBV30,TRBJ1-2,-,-,TGTGCCTGGAGTGGAGGCAGTGGCTACACCTTC,CAWSGGSGYTF
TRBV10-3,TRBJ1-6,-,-,TGTGCCACGAGGAGCTCCTATAATTCACCCCTCCACTTT,CATRSSYNSPLHF
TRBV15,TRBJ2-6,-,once,TGTGCCACCAGCAGAGATTTGTCAGGGGCTGGGGCCAACGTCCTGACTTTC,CATSRDLSGAGANVLTF
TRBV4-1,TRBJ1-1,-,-,TGCGCCAGCAGCCAGCCCCGGGTTTCGGCTGAAGCTTTCTTT,CASSQPRVSAEAFF
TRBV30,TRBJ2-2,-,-,TGTGCCTGGAGGACAGATGCCTACACCGGGGAGCTGTTTTTT,CAWRTDAYTGELFF
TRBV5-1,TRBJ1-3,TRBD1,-,TGCGCCAGCAGCGAACGGGAGGCAGGGGGCCGAAACACCATATATTTT,CASSEREAGGRNTIYF
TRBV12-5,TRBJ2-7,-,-,TGTGCTAGTGGTCCGCCGAGGGGTGGGGCGGGGCAATACTACGAGCAGTACTTC,CASGPPRGGAGQYYEQYF
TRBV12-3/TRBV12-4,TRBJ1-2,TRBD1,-,TGTGCCAGCAGGGGCGGGACAGGGTTTGTCTACACCTTC,CASRGGTGFVYTF
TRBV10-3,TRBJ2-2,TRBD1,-,TGTGCCATCAGTGAGAGGGACAGGGAGGAGACCGGGGAGCTGTTTTTT,CAISERDREETGELFF
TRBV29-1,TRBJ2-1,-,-,TGCAGCGTTTATGCAGGGTTGGGGAATGAGCAGTTCTTC,CSVYAGLGNEQFF
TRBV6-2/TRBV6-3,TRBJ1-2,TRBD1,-,TGTGCCAGCAGTTACGGACAGGGTGGCGGCTACACCTTC,CASSYGQGGGYTF
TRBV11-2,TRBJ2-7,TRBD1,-,TGTGCCAGCAGCCCAGGGGGCTCCTACGAGCAGTACTTC,CASSPGGSYEQYF
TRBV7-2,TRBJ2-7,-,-,TGTGCCAGCAGCCCTTTCGGAGCCTACGAGCAGTACTTC,CASSPFGAYEQYF
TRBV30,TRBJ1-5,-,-,TGTGCCTGGAATTTCCGGGGGAGAAATCAGCCCCAGCATTTT,CAWNFRGRNQPQHF
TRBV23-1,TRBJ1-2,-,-,TGCGCCAGCAGTCAATCAGAAGCTGGGGCGCCCCTCTATGGCTACACCTTC,CASSQSEAGAPLYGYTF
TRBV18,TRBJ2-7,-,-,TGTGCCGGATCTTCCTCCGGGCCAGGGGCCTACGAGCAGTACTTC,CAGSSSGPGAYEQYF
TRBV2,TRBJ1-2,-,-,TGTGCCAGCAGTGGAGGTCTGTGGGGCTACACCTTC,CASSGGLWGYTF